Sequencing of this TCR beta chain was carried out in a study of control samples from healthy donors and cancer patients. This CDR3 is built from 16 residues. Germline V gene lookup returns CDR1 SEHNR and CDR2 FQNEAQ (reference sequence). The junction had 4 bases not matched to a gene; V was cut back by 5 bases and J by 2 bases. Sequencing was performed with immunoSEQ multiplex PCR; in TCRdb, only in-frame clones are kept and a portion is missing. The sample has some 130,000 clones; approximately 89% are singletons. This clonotype originated in a man between 18 and 35 years old in good health. Input material: blood. The V and J genes are TRBV7-9 and TRBJ2-5; 14 bases map to TRBD2. CDR3 sequence (DNA): TGTGCCAGCAGCCCGGGACTAGCGGGGGAGCAAGAGACCCAGTACTTC. Translation: CASSPGLAGEQETQYF.